Each of the 32 T cell receptor beta chains below was sequenced from the same sample in a study of beta chain features in type 1 diabetes (dated by TCRdb to the late 2010s). Libraries were prepared through the immunoSEQ multiplex PCR assay. The entire isolated RNA was reverse transcribed using the High Capacity cDNA Reverse Transcription Kit, and thus expressed TCRB transcripts were sequenced. TCRdb mirrors the immuneACCESS table, restricted to in-frame sequences. Some clones are absent from its copies; in checked studies, under half trace to an unresolved V gene, and the reason for the others is unknown. The sample table shows around 260,000 clones, and 20% are seen once. The ten largest account for 0.028% of the sample. Their antigens are not known. Study-wide conclusions, independent of this receptor: In all four CD4+ subsets, TCRB CDR3 length was moderately but significantly shorter in type 1 diabetes patients.

Sequenced sample: naive CD4+ T cells from blood. Interpreted using the paper, the cell subset or site label stands for: true naive CD4+ T cells. Receptors were obtained from a woman aged 40 to 49 with type 1 diabetes.

This sequence joins TRBV5-6 and TRBJ1-2; D gene ambiguous. Per the germline V gene, CDR1 is SGHDT and CDR2 is YYEEEE. Between the trimmed V and J ends, which lost 4 bases and 8 bases, there was a span of 12 bases. The CDR3 loop spans 12 amino acids. The CDR3 here is CASSAAIIGYTF. Here the CDR3 DNA reads TGTGCCAGCAGCGCCGCTATAATCGGCTACACCTTC.

The chain links TRBV9 to TRBJ1-6; D perhaps matches TRBD1 (6 bases). This CDR3 comprises 15 residues. The V gene's germline CDR1 is SGDLS and CDR2 YYNGEE. V lost 2 bases to trimming and J lost 9 bases, with 15 bases between them. The DNA for the CDR3 is TGTGCCAGCAGCGTCAACCAGTTCAGGGGTTCACCCCTCCACTTT. Its protein product is CASSVNQFRGSPLHF.

Only a few counts were recorded for this clone. This chain uses TRBV29-1 with TRBJ1-5; D is perhaps TRBD1 (5 bases). CDR3 length: 13 residues. V was cut by 5 bases and J by 3 bases, with 11 bases left in between. CDR1 and CDR2 (germline): SQVTM, ANQGSEA. The CDR3 loop is CSVTTDFNQPQHF. CDR3 nucleotides: TGCAGCGTTACGACAGATTTCAATCAGCCCCAGCATTTT.

The CDR3 coding sequence is TGTGCCAGCAGCCACGGGGACAGTAGGTACTACGAGCAGTACTTC. Protein product: CASSHGDSRYYEQYF. This sequence joins TRBV5-6 and TRBJ2-7; 7 nucleotides line up with TRBD1. The CDR3 spans 15 residues. Trimming at V came to 4 bases and at J to 3 bases, leaving 10 bases not matched to a gene. CDR1 and CDR2 from the germline V gene are SGHDT and YYEEEE. The full variable domain, rest sourced from reference TRBV5-6 and TRBJ2-7, is DAGVTQSPTHLIKTRGQQVTLRCSPKSGHDTVSWYQQALGQGPQFIFQYYEEEERQRGNFPDRFSGHQFPNYSSELNVNALLLGDSALYLCASSHGDSRYYEQYFGPGTRLTVT.

This clone was seen a few times. The rearrangement uses TRBV7-2 and TRBJ2-2, with 10 bases fitting TRBD1. Looked up from germline, CDR1 is SGHTA and CDR2 is FQGNSA. This CDR3 contains 16 residues. V dropped 5 bases and J dropped 5; count of bases not matched to a gene: 8. The CDR3 protein is CASSPPGTGETGELFF. CDR3 DNA sequence: TGTGCCAGCAGCCCCCCCGGGACAGGGGAGACCGGGGAGCTGTTTTTT.

The J gene is TRBJ2-5, the V gene TRBV2; TRBD2 matches 10 bases. The CDR3 is 16 amino acids. CDR1 and CDR2 from the germline V gene are SNHLY and FYNNEI. V shed 2 bases, J shed 1 base, and the junction held 4 bases outside the gene matches. The CDR3 sequence is CASSEMLAGAQETQYF. CDR3 nucleotide sequence: TGTGCCAGCAGTGAAATGCTAGCGGGGGCCCAAGAGACCCAGTACTTC.

This chain joins TRBV25-1 and TRBJ2-3, with 8 positions matching TRBD2. The CDR3 sequence is 15 residues long. CDR1 is MGHDK and CDR2 is SYGVNS in the germline V gene. Unmatched junction bases numbered 9, after V lost 6 bases and J lost 4 bases. The CDR3 here is CASRRTGGQADTQYF. The DNA for the CDR3 is TGTGCCAGCAGAAGGACGGGGGGGCAGGCAGATACGCAGTATTTT.

V is TRBV7-9 and J is TRBJ1-1; D may be TRBD1 (5 bases). Germline lookup yields CDR1 SEHNR and CDR2 FQNEAQ (reference sequence). The V gene lost 6 bases and the J gene lost 4 bases, with 15 bases spanning the gap. The CDR3 totals 14 residues. The DNA for the CDR3 is TGTGCCAGCAGAAGTACAGGTACTGTCACTGAAGCTTTCTTT. This encodes CASRSTGTVTEAFF.

In this sample, this clone turned up a few times. This sequence joins TRBV7-2 and TRBJ2-3; 9 bases fit TRBD2. CDR1 is SGHTA and CDR2 is FQGNSA in the germline V gene. V was clipped by 5 bases and J by 5 bases; unmatched bases: 8. The CDR3 extends over 15 amino acids. CDR3 in amino acids: CASSPGRGGIDTQYF. In DNA form, the CDR3 reads TGTGCCAGCAGCCCCGGGCGGGGGGGCATAGATACGCAGTATTTT.

The chain is built from TRBV6-1 and TRBJ1-5, with 8 bases matching TRBD1. Trimming at V came to 4 bases and at J to 2 bases, leaving 4 bases not matched to a gene. The CDR3 loop spans 15 amino acids. Looked up from germline, CDR1 is MNHNS and CDR2 is SASEGT. CDR3: CASSAQQGGNQPQHF. CDR3 nucleotide sequence: TGTGCCAGCAGTGCCCAACAGGGGGGCAATCAGCCCCAGCATTTT.

This clone showed up just a few times. This sequence joins TRBV9 and TRBJ2-3, with 8 bases fitting TRBD2. V was clipped by 4 bases and J by 5 bases; unmatched bases: 12. CDR1 is SGDLS, CDR2 YYNGEE, per germline. This CDR3 is built from 16 residues. CDR3 nucleotides: TGTGCCAGCAGCCCTCCCTTCGAGCGGGGGAAAGATACGCAGTATTTT. Translated, it gives CASSPPFERGKDTQYF. Drawing the rest from reference TRBV9 and TRBJ2-3, the complete variable domain is DSGVTQTPKHLITATGQRVTLRCSPRSGDLSVYWYQQSLDQGLQFLIQYYNGEERAKGNILERFSAQQFPDLHSELNLSSLELGDSALYFCASSPPFERGKDTQYFGPGTRLTVL.

A few counts support this clone. The V and J genes are TRBV7-6 and TRBJ1-1; the D gene is possibly TRBD1 (6 bases). V was clipped by 11 bases and J by 1 base, with 14 bases between them. In germline, CDR1 is SGHVS, CDR2 FNYEAQ. This CDR3 region has 13 residues. The CDR3 DNA reads TGTGCCTCCCAGTGGGGACAGAACACTGAAGCTTTCTTT. It is translated as CASQWGQNTEAFF.

This clone was detected only a few times. The J gene is TRBJ1-4, the V gene TRBV5-1; the D is unclear. CDR3 size: 13 residues. Germline CDR1 and CDR2: SGHRS and YFSETQ. V was cut by 0 bases and J by 7 bases, with 7 bases left in between. CDR3 sequence: CASSLVGSEKLFF. The CDR3 bases are TGCGCCAGCAGCTTGGTAGGGAGTGAAAAACTGTTTTTT. The full variable domain, its missing parts supplied by reference TRBV5-1 and TRBJ1-4, is KAGVTQTPRYLIKTRGQQVTLSCSPISGHRSVSWYQQTPGQGLQFLFEYFSETQRNKGNFPGRFSGRQFSNSRSEMNVSTLELGDSALYLCASSLVGSEKLFFGSGTQLSVL.

This clone was detected only a few times. This chain uses TRBV2 with TRBJ2-7, with a possible D match to TRBD1 (5 bases). This CDR3 comprises 15 residues. CDR1 and CDR2 (germline): SNHLY, FYNNEI. V lost 5 bases and J 0 bases, leaving 14 bases between the germline ends. The CDR3 DNA reads as TGTGCCAGCAGTCCCGACAGTCCGCGCTCCTACGAGCAGTACTTC. It translates to CASSPDSPRSYEQYF. Full variable domain (rest looked up from reference TRBV2 and TRBJ2-7): EPEVTQTPSHQVTQMGQEVILRCVPISNHLYFYWYRQILGQKVEFLVSFYNNEISEKSEIFDDQFSVERPDGSNFTLKIRSTKLEDSAMYFCASSPDSPRSYEQYFGPGTRLTVT.

This clone was found a few times. V usage is TRBV7-9 and J usage is TRBJ1-4; unclear D gene. The CDR3 length is 12 residues. V dropped 3 bases and J dropped 6 bases, with 5 bases sitting between them. Germline CDR1 SEHNR, CDR2 FQNEAQ (reference sequence). The CDR3 nucleotides read TGTGCCAGCAGCTTGAGGGATGAAAAACTGTTTTTT. As protein: CASSLRDEKLFF.

The chain links TRBV5-1 to TRBJ1-1; D is possibly TRBD1 (6 bases). V was shortened by 0 bases and J by 0 bases, with 12 bases between the two germline ends. The CDR3 loop spans 16 amino acids. The germline gives CDR1 SGHRS, CDR2 YFSETQ. CDR3 region: CASSLAVDSLNTEAFF. The CDR3 DNA is TGCGCCAGCAGCTTGGCCGTGGACAGCCTGAACACTGAAGCTTTCTTT.

This clone has just a few counts. At one end the junction does not follow the germline gene, possibly because of a read error. The chain couples TRBV5-4 to TRBJ2-7; 10 nucleotides agree with TRBD1. The CDR3 consists of 14 residues. Germline V CDR1 and CDR2: SGHNT, YYREEE (reference sequence). The CDR3, as DNA: TGTGCCAGCAACTTGGGACAGGGGATGGGGGAGCAGTACTTC. As protein: CASNLGQGMGEQYF.

The V call is TRBV7-3, the J call TRBJ2-7; 10 positions match TRBD1. CDR1 and CDR2 from the germline V gene are SGHTA and FQGTGA. The CDR3 runs 15 residues. Trimming cost V 3 bases and J 5 bases; bases outside gene matches: 7. CDR3 DNA sequence: TGTGCCAGCAGCTTGACGGGACAGGGGACCGACGAGCAGTACTTC. This encodes CASSLTGQGTDEQYF.

This clone has a handful of counts. This sample also contains other DNA sequences that code for the same CDR3. Here the CDR3 DNA reads TGTGCCAGCAGTCCCGACAGGGCTTACGAGCAGTACTTC. Protein sequence: CASSPDRAYEQYF. The J gene is TRBJ2-7, the V gene TRBV2; 7 bases match TRBD1. After removal of 5 bases from V and 4 bases from J, the junction contained 5 bases not matched to a gene. Germline CDR1 reads SNHLY; CDR2 reads FYNNEI. The CDR3 loop spans 13 amino acids.

The V gene is TRBV4-1, the J gene TRBJ2-7; the match to TRBD1 covers 9 bases. Per germline, CDR1 MGHRA and CDR2 YSYEKL. This CDR3 contains 18 residues. The trim removed 1 base at V and 3 bases at J, leaving 13 bases unmatched. The CDR3 sequence is CASSQGWTGALPYYEQYF. The CDR3 DNA is TGCGCCAGCAGCCAAGGGTGGACAGGGGCTTTACCCTACTACGAGCAGTACTTC.

This clone has just a few counts. The chain links TRBV6-6 to TRBJ2-1; TRBD2 agrees at 11 bases. Germline CDR1 is MNHNY and CDR2 is SVGAGI (reference sequence). V lost 0 bases and J lost 6; bases outside the gene matches: 1. This CDR3 is 15 amino acids long. Here the CDR3 reads CASSYSSGRVNEQFF. The CDR3 DNA follows: TGTGCCAGCAGTTACTCTAGCGGGAGGGTCAATGAGCAGTTCTTC.

This clone came up a few times. The chain joins TRBV7-9 to TRBJ2-5; D gene unclear. From germline, CDR1 is SEHNR and CDR2 FQNEAQ (reference sequence). V was pared by 6 bases and J by 4 bases, with 6 bases between. The CDR3 runs 11 residues. The DNA of the CDR3 is TGTGCCAGCAGGGCAGGAGAGACCCAGTACTTC. It is translated as CASRAGETQYF.

This clone was found a few times. This chain joins TRBV13 and TRBJ1-4, with D hard to call. Germline lookup yields CDR1 PRHDT and CDR2 FYEKMQ (reference sequence). The V end was cut by 1 base, the J end by 8 bases, with 14 bases between. The CDR3 has 15 residues. The CDR3 reads CASSLESRSEEKLFF. DNA for the CDR3: TGTGCCAGCAGCTTAGAGTCCAGGTCAGAAGAAAAACTGTTTTTT.

V gene TRBV7-2 combines with J gene TRBJ1-5, with D perhaps TRBD1 (6 bases). V was cut by 1 base and J by 0 bases, with 10 bases left in between. CDR1 is SGHTA and CDR2 is FQGNSA in the germline V gene. The CDR3 totals 16 residues. The chain's CDR3 is CASSLVARGSNQPQHF. CDR3 DNA: TGTGCCAGCAGCTTAGTTGCCAGGGGTAGCAATCAGCCCCAGCATTTT.

The chain links TRBV29-1 to TRBJ2-7; a possible D gene is TRBD2 (6 bases). The CDR3 has 15 amino acids. Germline CDR1 is SQVTM and CDR2 is ANQGSEA. Trimming took off 1 base at V and 2 bases at J, with 15 bases between the two ends. The DNA of the CDR3 is TGCAGCGTTGAAGGTGTGGAGGGAAGGCCCTACGAGCAGTACTTC. This codes for CSVEGVEGRPYEQYF.

The sample holds a few counts of this clone. The V gene is TRBV4-1, the J gene TRBJ2-7; 12 positions match TRBD2. Losses at the gene ends were 4 bases for V and 7 bases for J; bases not matched to a gene: 14. Germline V CDR1 and CDR2: MGHRA, YSYEKL. CDR3 length: 17 residues. The CDR3, as DNA: TGCGCCAGCAGCCTCCTCCGGACTAGCGGGACTCCCGCGGAGCAGTACTTC. Translating gives CASSLLRTSGTPAEQYF.

This clone occurred a few times. The chain recombines TRBV15 with TRBJ1-2, with TRBD1 matching 10 bases. The germline CDR1 and CDR2 sequences are LNHNV and YYDKDF (reference sequence). CDR3 length: 15 residues. Trimming took 5 bases from V and 7 from J; bases not matched to a gene: 10. DNA of the CDR3: TGTGCCACCAGCGTTACCGGGACAGGGGCTATTGGCTACACCTTC. Translating gives CATSVTGTGAIGYTF.

The gene calls are TRBV4-3 and TRBJ1-4; D is unresolved. The germline gives CDR1 LGHNA, CDR2 YSLEER. Trimming left V 6 bases short and J 8 bases short, with 13 bases between. This CDR3 region has 13 residues. CDR3 sequence (DNA): TGCGCCAGCAGGCGTAACCTCGAAGAAAAACTGTTTTTT. It yields the protein CASRRNLEEKLFF.

V is TRBV9 and J is TRBJ2-5; 9 bases agree with TRBD1. This CDR3 contains 16 residues. Germline lookup yields CDR1 SGDLS and CDR2 YYNGEE. The V gene end was trimmed by 2 bases and the J gene end by 5 bases; junction bases not matched to a gene: 10. CDR3 sequence: CASSVEPGQGFETQYF. Written as DNA, the CDR3 is TGTGCCAGCAGCGTCGAACCGGGACAGGGATTCGAGACCCAGTACTTC. Looking up the rest from reference TRBV9 and TRBJ2-5 gives the full variable domain: DSGVTQTPKHLITATGQRVTLRCSPRSGDLSVYWYQQSLDQGLQFLIQYYNGEERAKGNILERFSAQQFPDLHSELNLSSLELGDSALYFCASSVEPGQGFETQYFGPGTRLLVL.

This clone was detected only a few times. The chain joins TRBV28 to TRBJ2-1; TRBD2 matches at 13 bases. The CDR3 consists of 15 residues. Germline CDR1 reads MDHEN; CDR2 reads SYDVKM. V was clipped by 1 base and J by 7 bases; unmatched bases: 1. The CDR3 sequence is CASSLLLAGGNEQFF. The CDR3 DNA follows: TGTGCCAGCAGTTTATTACTAGCGGGGGGGAATGAGCAGTTCTTC.

This clone has just a few counts. The V and J genes are TRBV29-1 and TRBJ2-7; D is possibly TRBD1 (8 bases). The CDR3 sequence is 13 residues long. The V and J ends lost 6 bases and 3 bases respectively, with 15 bases between them. Germline V CDR1 and CDR2: SQVTM, ANQGSEA. The CDR3 bases are TGCAGCGTGGGGGGGACAGGAGGCTACGAGCAGTACTTC. It yields the protein CSVGGTGGYEQYF.

The rearrangement uses TRBV6-5 and TRBJ2-4, with TRBD2 identical over 7 bases. The CDR3 runs to 14 residues. The V gene end was trimmed by 1 base and the J gene end by 6 bases; junction bases not matched to a gene: 3. In germline, CDR1 is MNHEY, CDR2 SVGAGI. DNA for the CDR3: TGTGCCAGCAGTTACTTGACGGGAGGAAACATTCAGTACTTC. It yields the protein CASSYLTGGNIQYF.